This paragraph reports one T cell receptor (beta chain). Its cognate antigen is unknown. CDR1 and CDR2 (germline): SNHLY, FYNNEI. J was trimmed by 0 bases and V by 6 bases; bases with no gene match: 17. CDR3 length: 19 amino acids. The entry originates in a study of cytomegalovirus exposure and HLA in healthy donors. Points from the study as a whole: Later work found that TCR association rates differed between HLA loci; DRB1 had the most and HLA-C the fewest. Follow-up analysis later connected one missense variant in DCLRE1C with trimming of TCR beta V- and J-genes.

Healthy bone marrow donors formed the donor group. The PCR contained 60 Vbeta and 13 Jbeta primers. Sequencing used immunoSEQ multiplex PCR; TCRdb keeps in-frame clones, though not all of them. The repertoire holds about 110,000 clones, around three quarters seen once, with approximately 7.7% in the top ten. Input material: PBMCs. The source is a woman between 45 and 65 years old in good health and CMV-seropositive. The chain carries TRBV2 and TRBJ2-3; TRBD2 aligns across 8 bases. Here the CDR3 DNA reads TGTGCCAGCAGGCGCGGGGGACGACTAGCGACTTCTAGCACAGATACGCAGTATTTT. Translated: CASRRGGRLATSSTDTQYF.